The present T cell receptor (beta chain) was sequenced within a study of graft-versus-host responses after intestinal transplantation. Across the whole study: After anti-thymocyte globulin induction, recipients took tacrolimus and steroids for roughly three years. Study outcomes and limitations: The study found high graft-versus-host to host-versus-graft clonal ratios in allografts of patients with graft-donor T cell macrochimerism. Analysis identified GvH clones in recipient marrow, with some appearing first in ileum or blood.

This CDR3 is built from 17 residues. Germline loops: CDR1 SEHNR, CDR2 FQNEAQ (reference sequence). J gave up 3 bases and V 1 base, and 10 bases lay outside the gene matches. TCRdb keeps only in-frame clones here, not all; method: immunoSEQ multiplex PCR. The table lists more than 90,000 clones, over 80% of them singletons, with about 0.5% in the top ten. Note on this clone: No antigen is known for it.

The TCR originated in a human donor who received an intestinal transplant. The chain is built from TRBV7-9 and TRBJ2-7; 9 bases align to TRBD1. Sequences were derived from unstimulated CD8+ T cells sorted from spleen or lymph node cells, sampled before intestinal transplant. CDR3 sequence (DNA): TGTGCCAGCAGCTTAGATCTACCGGGACAGGGCATCTACGAGCAGTACTTC. The encoded protein is CASSLDLPGQGIYEQYF. Filled out from reference TRBV7-9 and TRBJ2-7, the complete variable domain reads DTGVSQNPRHKITKRGQNVTFRCDPISEHNRLYWYRQTLGQGPEFLTYFQNEAQLEKSRLLSDRFSAERPKGSFSTLEIQRTEQGDSAMYLCASSLDLPGQGIYEQYFGPGTRLTVT.